These 6 T cell receptor beta chains were all obtained from the same sample, sequenced in a study of cytomegalovirus exposure and HLA in healthy donors. Researchers ran the PCR with 60 Vbeta and 13 Jbeta primers. TCRdb's copy holds only in-frame clones and misses some; the assay was immunoSEQ multiplex PCR. Here the sample spans roughly 150,000 clones, roughly 79% being singletons. Source material: PBMCs. Receptors were obtained from a middle-aged woman in good health and CMV-seronegative.

This clone was detected only a few times. The chain recombines TRBV19 with TRBJ1-1, with D unresolved. Germline values: CDR1 LNHDA, CDR2 SQIVND (reference sequence). The length of the CDR3 is 13 residues. The V end lost 4 bases, the J end lost 6 bases, and 12 bases lay between the germline ends. Here the CDR3 reads CASSTSGKAEAFF. The CDR3 DNA reads as TGTGCCAGTAGTACCTCAGGCAAGGCTGAAGCTTTCTTT.

This chain joins TRBV6-5 and TRBJ2-2, with D possibly TRBD2 on 6 matching bases. Germline V lookup: CDR1 MNHEY, CDR2 SVGAGI. CDR3 length: 14 residues. Trimming shortened V by 7 bases and J by 5 bases, and 14 bases separated the two germline ends. For the CDR3, the DNA is TGTGCCAGCAAAGCGGGTTACGCTACCGGGGAGCTGTTTTTT. This gives the protein CASKAGYATGELFF.

The chain has TRBV18 and TRBJ2-2; D is perhaps TRBD2 (6 bases). The length of the CDR3 is 15 residues. Germline values: CDR1 KGHSH, CDR2 LQKENI. The V end was cut by 0 bases, the J end by 7 bases, with 12 bases between. Written as DNA, the CDR3 is TGTGCCAGCTCACCACCGGGGGGTTTCGGCGGGGAGCTGTTTTTT. It translates to CASSPPGGFGGELFF.

The chain uses TRBV5-1 and TRBJ1-1, with 7 bases matching TRBD1. The trim removed 4 bases at V and 11 bases at J, leaving 14 bases unmatched. The CDR3 sequence is 14 residues long. Germline V gene sequence: CDR1 SGHRS, CDR2 YFSETQ. CDR3 DNA: TGCGCCAGCAGCGCCCGGGACAGCAATCTCGGGGCTTTCTTT. Protein product: CASSARDSNLGAFF.

This chain uses TRBV19 with TRBJ2-4; 9 nucleotides line up with TRBD1. The CDR3 extends over 14 amino acids. Trimming cost V 5 bases and J 5 bases; bases outside gene matches: 4. Germline V lookup: CDR1 LNHDA, CDR2 SQIVND (reference sequence). The CDR3 is CASSPRDRENIQYF. The DNA of the CDR3 is TGTGCCAGTAGTCCCCGGGACAGGGAAAACATTCAGTACTTC.

V gene TRBV7-8 combines with J gene TRBJ2-1, with 9 bases matching TRBD2. Losses at the gene ends were 2 bases for V and 8 bases for J; bases not matched to a gene: 13. The CDR3 spans 17 residues. Germline CDR1 is SGHVS and CDR2 is FQNEAQ. The CDR3 DNA follows: TGTGCCAGCAGCTTATTCTTGCGGGAGGGGGTCAGCGATGAGCAGTTCTTC. It encodes CASSLFLREGVSDEQFF. Complete variable domain (other parts from reference TRBV7-8 and TRBJ2-1): GAGVSQSPRYKVAKRGQDVALRCDPISGHVSLFWYQQALGQGPEFLTYFQNEAQLDKSGLPSDRFFAERPEGSVSTLKIQRTQQEDSAVYLCASSLFLREGVSDEQFFGPGTRLTVL.